This is a list of T cell receptor beta chains from one sample in a study of T cell responses to AZD1222 COVID-19 vaccine. Profiling relied on immunoSEQ multiplex PCR, and the TCRdb table lists in-frame clones only, not all of them. This sample has 70,000 or so clones, with 79% found just once. The sample here was peripheral blood, taken on day 0 of MenACWY control vaccination. The receptors were sampled from an adult in good health. Each CDR3 is given with its conserved first and last residue. The D gene is left open where the match is weak. Rows give clone size only sometimes, using once, few, many, or a class for an expanded clone.

TRBV2	-	TRBJ1-4	-	TGTGCCAGCAGTGGTCAGGGGAGGAATGAAAAACTGTTTTTT	CASSGQGRNEKLFF
TRBV6-5	-	TRBJ2-7	-	TGTGCCAGCAGTTACGAGGCAGGGATTTCCTACGAGCAGTACTTC	CASSYEAGISYEQYF
TRBV9	TRBD1	TRBJ1-5	once	TGTGCCAGCAGCCCAGGGGACAGGGTTAACCAGCCCCAGCATTTT	CASSPGDRVNQPQHF
TRBV27	-	TRBJ1-2	medium-sized	TGTGCCAGCAGTTACAAGGCGGAAAACTATGGCTACACCTTC	CASSYKAENYGYTF
TRBV24-1	TRBD2	TRBJ2-7	-	TGTGCCACCAGTGATCAGGCTAGCGGGAGAAGAACTCGCGAGCAGTACTTC	CATSDQASGRRTREQYF
TRBV5-6	-	TRBJ2-2	few	TGTGCCAGCAGCTTGGATGGGTACGGGGAGCTGTTTTTT	CASSLDGYGELFF
TRBV19	-	TRBJ2-7	-	TGTGCCAGTAGTATGGCGGCGGAACCCTACGAGCAGTACTTC	CASSMAAEPYEQYF
TRBV11-2	-	TRBJ2-7	-	TGTGCCAGCAGCCCTAACAGTTTAAGCTCCTACGAGCAGTACTTC	CASSPNSLSSYEQYF
TRBV4-1	-	TRBJ2-1	few	TGCGCCAGCAGCCAAGGTTCGTACGTGGGTGAGCAGTTCTTC	CASSQGSYVGEQFF
TRBV12-3/TRBV12-4	-	TRBJ1-3	-	TGTGCCAGCACGGGAGCCTCTGGAAACACCATATATTTT	CASTGASGNTIYF
TRBV4-1	-	TRBJ1-1	-	TGCGCCAGCAGCCAGGGAACTCCGAACACTGAAGCTTTCTTT	CASSQGTPNTEAFF
TRBV29-1	TRBD1	TRBJ1-2	-	TGCAGCGTTGTCGGGACAGGTTTCGATGGCTACACCTTC	CSVVGTGFDGYTF
TRBV7-9	TRBD1	TRBJ1-6	-	TGTGCCAGCAGCTTCGGACAGGGGAATTCACCCCTCCACTTT	CASSFGQGNSPLHF
TRBV10-3	-	TRBJ2-7	-	TGTGCCATCAGCAACCGGGACGGGTTATACGAGCAGTACTTC	CAISNRDGLYEQYF